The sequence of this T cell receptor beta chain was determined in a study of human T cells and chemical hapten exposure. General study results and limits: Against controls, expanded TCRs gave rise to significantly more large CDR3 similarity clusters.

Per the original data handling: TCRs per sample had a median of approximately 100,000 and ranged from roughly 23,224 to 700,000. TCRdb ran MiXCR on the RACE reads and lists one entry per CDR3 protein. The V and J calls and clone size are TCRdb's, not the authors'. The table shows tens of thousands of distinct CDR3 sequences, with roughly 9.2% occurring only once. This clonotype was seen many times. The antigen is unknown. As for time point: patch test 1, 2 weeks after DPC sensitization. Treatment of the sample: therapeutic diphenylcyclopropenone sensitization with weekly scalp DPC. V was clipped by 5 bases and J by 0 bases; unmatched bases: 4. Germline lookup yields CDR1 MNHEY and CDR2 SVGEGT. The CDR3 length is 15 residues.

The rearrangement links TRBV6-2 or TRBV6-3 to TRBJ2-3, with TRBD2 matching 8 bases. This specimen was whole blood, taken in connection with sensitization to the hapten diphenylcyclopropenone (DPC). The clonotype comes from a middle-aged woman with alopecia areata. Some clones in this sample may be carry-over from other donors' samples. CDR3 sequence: CASSDSGVSTDTQYF. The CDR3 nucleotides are TGTGCCAGCAGTGATAGCGGGGTCAGCACAGATACGCAGTATTTT.